This T cell receptor beta chain was retrieved from a study of blood T cells in healthy people across ages. Study-level points and caveats: No conclusive comparison of naive versus antigen-experienced cells was possible with unsorted PBMCs. Estimated diversity across one million T cells was deemed an underestimate.

Isolation of PBMCs gave at least 7 million cells per sample. This clonotype was seen at least ten times. Antigen: not known. Through a sample-barcoded 5' primer and a J-beta primer mix, a second PCR was run for roughly 6 to 11 cycles. Each cDNA molecule was tagged by a template-switch adaptor that had 12 random nucleotides. TCRdb reprocessed the 5' RACE reads with MiXCR, giving one entry per CDR3 protein. The table lists approximately 940,000 distinct CDR3 sequences, under 50% of them singletons, with 13% in the top ten. The clonotype originates from a man aged 25-40 years in good health. The sequencing input was blood.

The CDR3 is CSATGSWSYNEQFF. The CDR3 nucleotides are TGCAGTGCTACCGGGAGTTGGTCCTACAATGAGCAGTTCTTC. The gene calls are TRBV20-1 and TRBJ2-1, with D perhaps TRBD2 (6 bases). Trimming took off 4 bases at V and 1 base at J, with 11 bases between the two ends. Germline V gene lookup returns CDR1 DFQATT and CDR2 SNEGSKA (reference sequence). This CDR3 is built from 14 residues.